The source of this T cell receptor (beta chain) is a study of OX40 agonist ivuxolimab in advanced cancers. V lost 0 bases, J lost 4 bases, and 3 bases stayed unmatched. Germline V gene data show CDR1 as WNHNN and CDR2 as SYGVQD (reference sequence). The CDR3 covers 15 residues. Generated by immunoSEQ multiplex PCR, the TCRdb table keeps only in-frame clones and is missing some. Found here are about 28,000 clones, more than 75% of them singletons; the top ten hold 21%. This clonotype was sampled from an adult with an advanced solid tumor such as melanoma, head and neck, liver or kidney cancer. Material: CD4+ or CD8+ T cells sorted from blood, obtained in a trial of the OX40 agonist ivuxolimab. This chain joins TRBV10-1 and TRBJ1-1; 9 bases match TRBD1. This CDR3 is CASSESTGGGTEAFF. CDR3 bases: TGCGCCAGCAGTGAGTCGACAGGGGGGGGCACTGAAGCTTTCTTT.